The sequence of this T cell receptor (beta chain) was determined in a study of cytomegalovirus exposure and HLA in healthy donors. Study results and caveats: Later genetic work tied a missense DCLRE1C variant to beta-chain V and J trimming.

Ten or more counts support this clone. The antigen is undetermined. CDR1 and CDR2 from the germline V gene are SGHTA and FQGTGA. This CDR3 comprises 13 residues. V lost 3 bases and J 5 bases, leaving 5 bases between the germline ends. The primer mix had 60 Vbeta and 13 Jbeta primers. The protocol was immunoSEQ multiplex PCR, while the TCRdb copy is restricted to in-frame clones and leaves out a portion. Of about 140,000 clones in the sample, roughly 70% were seen once. The sequenced sample consisted of PBMCs. This chain joins TRBV7-3 and TRBJ1-6; the D is unclear. The sequence was obtained from a young man in good health and CMV-seronegative. In nucleotides, the CDR3 is TGTGCCAGCAGCTTCTCTCATAATTCACCCCTCCACTTT. It codes for CASSFSHNSPLHF.